These T cell receptor beta chains were read from a single sample in a study of shared clonotypes between healthy human individuals. Sequenced by immunoSEQ multiplex PCR; TCRdb stores in-frame clones only, minus some. Here the sample spans hundreds of thousands of clones, 80% to 95% being singletons. Sample: naive CD8+ T cells sorted from blood. The receptors originated from a man aged 25-40 years in good health. The CDR3 runs from the conserved cysteine through the conserved F or W. The D gene is left open where the match is weak. The listing skips clone size in some rows; elsewhere it reads once, few, many or a size class.

d_call | j_call | v_call | clone_size | cdr3_nt | cdr3_aa
. | TRBJ2-7 | TRBV27 | . | TGTGCCAGCAGTTTAAACGGGGTCCGCGAGCAGTACTTC | CASSLNGVREQYF
. | TRBJ2-7 | TRBV7-6 | . | TGTGCCAGCAGTGTAGGGAGGCCCTACGAGCAGTACTTC | CASSVGRPYEQYF
. | TRBJ1-2 | TRBV5-1 | once | TGCGCCAGCAGCTTGGCGGTCTTTAGTGAGAATGGCTACACCTTC | CASSLAVFSENGYTF
. | TRBJ2-7 | TRBV6-5 | . | TGTGCCAGCAGTTACAGGAGTACCTACGAGCAGTACTTC | CASSYRSTYEQYF
. | TRBJ1-4 | TRBV27 | few | TGTGCCAGCAGTCCCGGGAACAGTACTGAAAAACTGTTTTTT | CASSPGNSTEKLFF
. | TRBJ1-2 | TRBV5-6 | . | TGTGCCAGCAGCTTGTGGGGTACTCTCCCGGGCTACACCTTC | CASSLWGTLPGYTF
. | TRBJ2-2 | TRBV28 | . | TGTGCCAGCAGTTTTCGGGGTGTCGGGGAGCTGTTTTTT | CASSFRGVGELFF
. | TRBJ2-2 | TRBV5-6 | . | TGTGCCAGCAGCTTGGAGGGGAACACCGGGGAGCTGTTTTTT | CASSLEGNTGELFF
TRBD1 | TRBJ2-7 | TRBV18 | . | TGTGCCAGCTCAGACTCCGGGACAGCTGCCTACGAGCAGTACTTC | CASSDSGTAAYEQYF
TRBD1 | TRBJ1-2 | TRBV11-2 | . | TGTGCCAGCAGCTTAGCGAGAGGGGGCGGCTACACCTTC | CASSLARGGGYTF
. | TRBJ2-3 | TRBV6-5 | once | TGTGCCAGCAGTTACCTAGCTGGCGATACGCAGTATTTT | CASSYLAGDTQYF
. | TRBJ2-1 | TRBV7-2 | once | TGTGCCAGCAGCTTAAGCCTGGGCCCCTACAATGAGCAGTTCTTC | CASSLSLGPYNEQFF
. | TRBJ2-7 | TRBV28 | . | TGTGCCAGCAGTAGCCAGTCCTACGAGCAGTACTTC | CASSSQSYEQYF
TRBD2 | TRBJ2-7 | TRBV5-5 | . | TGTGCCAGCAGCTTTTTACTAGCGGGAGAGTCCTACGAGCAGTACTTC | CASSFLLAGESYEQYF
TRBD1 | TRBJ2-7 | TRBV14 | . | TGTGCCAGCAGCCAAGTAACCGGGACAGGGGGCGAGCAGTACTTC | CASSQVTGTGGEQYF
. | TRBJ1-5 | TRBV27 | few | TGTGCCAGCAGTTTAGGGGGGGTTCAGCCCCAGCATTTT | CASSLGGVQPQHF
TRBD2 | TRBJ2-5 | TRBV27 | . | TGTGCCAGCAGTTTACTGGCGGGAGAAGAGACCCAGTACTTC | CASSLLAGEETQYF
. | TRBJ1-1 | TRBV9 | . | TGTGCCAGCAGCCCGAGGCGGGGTGAAGCTTTCTTT | CASSPRRGEAFF
. | TRBJ1-1 | TRBV4-1 | . | TGCGCCAGCAGCCAAGGGGCAGAAGCTTTCTTT | CASSQGAEAFF
. | TRBJ2-7 | TRBV6-6 | . | TGTGCCAGCGGGGATTACGAGCAGTACTTC | CASGDYEQYF
. | TRBJ1-3 | TRBV7-9 | . | TGTGCCAGCAGTCCGCTATCCCGAGCCATATATTTT | CASSPLSRAIYF
. | TRBJ1-1 | TRBV28 | . | TGTGCCAGCAGTCCCCATAGGGGTAGCGCTGAAGCTTTCTTT | CASSPHRGSAEAFF
. | TRBJ2-7 | TRBV29-1 | . | TGCAGCGTGGGGCTGGGGGAGGTGGACGCCTACGAGCAGTACTTC | CSVGLGEVDAYEQYF
TRBD1 | TRBJ2-7 | TRBV28 | . | TGTGCCAGCAGTTACTGGGGACAGGGAGACTACGAGCAGTACTTC | CASSYWGQGDYEQYF
. | TRBJ2-7 | TRBV7-7 | . | TGTGCTAGCAGCTTAACCGGGACGCCCGCCTACGAGCAGTACTTC | CASSLTGTPAYEQYF
TRBD1 | TRBJ2-5 | TRBV5-6 | . | TGTGCCAGCAGTCCTGCGGGACAGGGGAAAGAGACCCAGTACTTC | CASSPAGQGKETQYF
. | TRBJ2-5 | TRBV11-3 | . | TGTGCCAGCAGCTCGGGGGATGCCGCCCGGTACTTC | CASSSGDAARYF
. | TRBJ2-5 | TRBV5-4 | once | TGTGCCAGCAGCTTGGGCTTTTCGACTAGACCCCAAGATGAGACCCAGTACTTC | CASSLGFSTRPQDETQYF
. | TRBJ2-1 | TRBV11-2 | few | TGTGCCAGCAGCTCCCGTCGGCTAAATGAGCAGTTCTTC | CASSSRRLNEQFF
TRBD1 | TRBJ1-4 | TRBV4-1 | . | TGCGCCAGCAGCCAAGAGGAGGGGGCAAGGGAAAAACTGTTTTTT | CASSQEEGAREKLFF
. | TRBJ2-7 | TRBV11-2 | . | TGTGCCAGCAGCTTTTTCGAGGATAGCGGATTAGCGAACTCCTACGAGCAGTACTTC | CASSFFEDSGLANSYEQYF
. | TRBJ2-3 | TRBV5-6 | . | TGTGCCAGCAGTTTGGGAGATACGCAGTATTTT | CASSLGDTQYF
. | TRBJ2-3 | TRBV7-9 | . | TGTGCCAGCAGCTTAGTGACAGAATCGGGCACAGATACGCAGTATTTT | CASSLVTESGTDTQYF
. | TRBJ1-3 | TRBV5-6 | . | TGTGCCAGCAGCGAATGGCGGGGCCCTGGAAACACCATATATTTT | CASSEWRGPGNTIYF
. | TRBJ1-1 | TRBV27 | . | TGTGCCAGCAGAAAAACCCTGGAACGGGTGAACACTGAAGCTTTCTTT | CASRKTLERVNTEAFF
. | TRBJ1-2 | TRBV6-5 | . | TGTGCCAGCAGCTACGAGGGAAACTATGGCTACACCTTC | CASSYEGNYGYTF
TRBD1 | TRBJ1-6 | TRBV27 | . | TGTGCCAGCAGCCCCCCGCCGGGACAGAATTCACCCCTCCACTTT | CASSPPPGQNSPLHF
TRBD1 | TRBJ2-1 | TRBV29-1 | . | TGCAGCTTTTACAGGGGGCTGGATGAGCAGTTCTTC | CSFYRGLDEQFF